Listed here are 31 T cell receptor beta chains from one sample, sequenced in a study of human T cells and chemical hapten exposure. One entry per CDR3 protein, called by TCRdb with MiXCR from the RACE reads. The sample records about 47,000 distinct CDR3 sequences, approximately 4% being singletons. Time point here: healthy volunteer bleed at 6 weeks. Total RNA was isolated from whole blood that had not been fractionated. Sequencing input: whole blood. The receptors come from a human donor in good health. Some clones in this sample may be carry-over from other donors' samples.

Many counts were recorded for this clonotype. This chain connects TRBV20-1 to TRBJ1-6; TRBD1 is a possible D gene (6 bases). Deletions cut 0 bases from V and 5 bases from J, with 11 bases between. The CDR3 runs to 15 residues. Germline-derived CDR1 and CDR2 are DFQATT and SNEGSKA (reference sequence). CDR3 nucleotide sequence: TGCAGTGCTAGAGATTTGGGACAAGATAATTCACCCCTCCACTTT. Translating it yields CSARDLGQDNSPLHF.

Details on this clonotype: A much larger clone lies one base from this, so it may be a read error. This chain joins TRBV12-3 or TRBV12-4 and TRBJ2-7, with 7 bases that match TRBD2. This CDR3 region has 14 residues. The CDR3 region has the DNA TGTGCCAGCAGTTTGGGGGGAGGGCCCTACGAGCTGTACTTC. Its translation: CASSLGGGPYELYF.

The chain is built from TRBV27 and TRBJ1-5, with unresolved D. This CDR3 contains 16 residues. Germline CDR1 MNHEY, CDR2 SMNVEV (reference sequence). Trimming pared 4 bases from V and 4 bases from J, leaving 17 bases between. As DNA, the CDR3 is TGTGCCAGCAGTTCCAGTTCCGGGTATCCTAATCAGCCCCAGCATTTT. Translated, it gives CASSSSSGYPNQPQHF.

This clonotype came up many times. The rearrangement joins TRBV7-3 to TRBJ2-1; TRBD2 matches 7 bases. Germline-derived CDR1 and CDR2 are SGHTA and FQGTGA. The junction had 14 bases not matched to a gene; V was cut back by 5 bases and J by 7 bases. CDR3 size: 16 residues. CDR3 in amino acids: CASSPEGLVVRNEQFF. CDR3 sequence (DNA): TGTGCCAGCAGCCCCGAAGGACTAGTCGTCAGAAATGAGCAGTTCTTC.

This chain joins TRBV7-9 and TRBJ1-3; perhaps TRBD1 as D (5 bases). CDR3 length: 16 residues. Germline V gene sequence: CDR1 SEHNR, CDR2 FQNEAQ (reference sequence). V lost 5 bases and J 4 bases, leaving 18 bases between the germline ends. DNA for the CDR3: TGTGCCAGCAGCAACATTCCAGGGAGCGCCGGAAACACCATATATTTT. Amino acids: CASSNIPGSAGNTIYF.

Ten or more counts support this clonotype. The rearrangement joins TRBV13 to TRBJ1-3; perhaps TRBD1 as D (6 bases). V lost 5 bases and J 0 bases, leaving 11 bases between the germline ends. Germline CDR1 and CDR2: PRHDT and FYEKMQ (reference sequence). The CDR3 is 15 amino acids. The CDR3 loop is CASSMGGGSGNTIYF. In nucleotides, the CDR3 is TGTGCCAGCAGCATGGGGGGCGGCTCTGGAAACACCATATATTTT.

At least ten counts were recorded for this clonotype. The CDR3 DNA sequence: TGTGCCAGCAGTTTCGGGACAGAATACGAGCAGTACTTC. It encodes CASSFGTEYEQYF. The chain combines TRBV6-6 with TRBJ2-7, with 7 bases identical to TRBD1. The ends lost 4 bases at V and 4 bases at J; junction bases unmatched: 4. Germline V CDR1 and CDR2: MNHNY, SVGAGI (reference sequence). CDR3 size: 13 residues.

This clonotype was seen ten or more times. The J gene is TRBJ2-7, the V gene TRBV29-1, with 7 bases aligning to TRBD1. Trimming took 4 bases from V and 6 from J; bases not matched to a gene: 12. The CDR3 runs to 14 residues. Germline-derived CDR1 and CDR2 are SQVTM and ANQGSEA. The CDR3 DNA is TGCAGCGTTGCCCGAGACAGGGCCCTCCGCGAGCAGTACTTC. Amino acids: CSVARDRALREQYF.

This clonotype was seen ten or more times. This rearrangement joins TRBV29-1 to TRBJ2-3, with 7 bases fitting TRBD2. V gave up 6 bases and J gave up 1 base; unmatched junction bases: 7. Germline V gene data show CDR1 as SQVTM and CDR2 as ANQGSEA. CDR3 length: 14 amino acids. This CDR3 is CSVVVGGGTDTQYF. CDR3 in DNA: TGCAGCGTCGTTGTGGGGGGGGGCACAGATACGCAGTATTTT.

This clonotype was observed at least ten times. This chain joins TRBV12-5 and TRBJ2-1; D may be TRBD1 (5 bases). Germline V gene sequence: CDR1 LGHNT, CDR2 FRNRAP. Trimming left V 9 bases short and J 2 bases short, with 11 bases between. CDR3 length equals 13 residues. CDR3 sequence: CARTNRTYNEQFF. CDR3 in DNA: TGTGCTAGGACCAACAGGACCTACAATGAGCAGTTCTTC.

This clonotype was seen a handful of times. The DNA for the CDR3 is TGTGCCAGCAGTTCCTGGGGACTTAGCTCCTACGAGCAGTACTTC. Amino acid sequence: CASSSWGLSSYEQYF. The V and J genes are TRBV27 and TRBJ2-7; perhaps TRBD2 as D (6 bases). The CDR3 is 15 amino acids. Trimming removed 4 bases at V and 0 bases at J, with 13 bases between. Germline CDR1 reads MNHEY; CDR2 reads SMNVEV (reference sequence).

In its sample, this clonotype was seen many times. The gene calls are TRBV27 and TRBJ1-6; TRBD1 might be the D (5 bases). The V and J ends lost 5 bases and 5 bases respectively, with 13 bases between them. The CDR3 length is 15 residues. Germline V gene sequence: CDR1 MNHEY, CDR2 SMNVEV (reference sequence). In nucleotides, the CDR3 is TGTGCCAGCAGTCGCCGTAGACAGAATAATTCACCCCTCCACTTT. It translates to CASSRRRQNNSPLHF.

V is TRBV5-1 and J is TRBJ2-3; 9 bases line up with TRBD1. Germline CDR1 and CDR2: SGHRS and YFSETQ. This CDR3 is built from 15 residues. V dropped 2 bases and J dropped 6; count of bases not matched to a gene: 7. The DNA for the CDR3 is TGCGCCAGCAGCTTTCCGGGACAGGGTTCGGATACGCAGTATTTT. Translating it yields CASSFPGQGSDTQYF.

This clonotype was observed many times. This rearrangement joins TRBV3-1 to TRBJ2-3; D may be TRBD2 (5 bases). Trimming cost V 4 bases and J 3 bases, with 20 bases left between them. CDR3 length: 17 residues. CDR1 LGHDT and CDR2 YNNKEL come from the germline V gene (reference sequence). This chain's CDR3 is CASSPIRPRGSTDTQYF. The CDR3 coding sequence is TGTGCCAGCAGCCCCATCCGACCCCGCGGGTCGACAGATACGCAGTATTTT.

This clonotype was recorded many times. J is TRBJ1-3 and V is TRBV28; unclear D gene. The CDR3 is made up of 12 amino acids. Looked up from germline, CDR1 is MDHEN and CDR2 is SYDVKM. Trimming pared 5 bases from V and 6 bases from J, leaving 8 bases between. This chain's CDR3 is CASSLQENTIYF. DNA for the CDR3: TGTGCCAGCAGTCTTCAGGAAAACACCATATATTTT. The entire variable domain, with the rest obtained from reference TRBV28 and TRBJ1-3, is as follows: DVKVTQSSRYLVKRTGEKVFLECVQDMDHENMFWYRQDPGLGLRLIYFSYDVKMKEKGDIPEGYSVSREKKERFSLILESASTNQTSMYLCASSLQENTIYFGEGSWLTVV.

This clonotype has a count of ten or more. The V and J genes are TRBV3-1 and TRBJ2-7; 12 nucleotides line up with TRBD2. This CDR3 is 14 amino acids long. Trimming took 7 bases from V and 0 from J; bases not matched to a gene: 1. Germline CDR1 reads LGHDT; CDR2 reads YNNKEL (reference sequence). The CDR3 DNA follows: TGTGCCAGCACTAGCGGGAGGGCCTCCTACGAGCAGTACTTC. Its protein product is CASTSGRASYEQYF.

This clonotype showed up many times. This chain uses TRBV12-3 or TRBV12-4 with TRBJ2-1, with 14 bases aligning to TRBD2. CDR3 length: 17 residues. Trimming removed 5 bases from V and 9 bases from J; junction bases left unmatched: 12. DNA of the CDR3: TGTGCCAGCAGTCCGACTAGCGGGAGGGCCGGAGAGGGTGAGCAGTTCTTC. Translation gives CASSPTSGRAGEGEQFF.

This clonotype came up many times. The chain combines TRBV10-1 with TRBJ2-7, with 7 bases that match TRBD1. Trimming at V came to 3 bases and at J to 6 bases, leaving 5 bases not matched to a gene. This CDR3 spans 13 amino acids. Per germline, CDR1 WNHNN and CDR2 SYGVQD (reference sequence). DNA of the CDR3: TGCGCCAGCAGTGATCGACAGGGCCGCGAGCAGTACTTC. It specifies CASSDRQGREQYF.

The CDR3 region is CASRTKGPGSYNSPLHF. The CDR3 nucleotides are TGTGCCAGCAGGACAAAGGGACCCGGCTCCTATAATTCACCCCTCCACTTT. This chain uses TRBV12-3 or TRBV12-4 with TRBJ1-6; D is perhaps TRBD1 (5 bases). The CDR3 is 17 residues long. V lost 6 bases, J lost 0 bases, and 15 bases lay in between.

V usage is TRBV5-5 and J usage is TRBJ1-6; D uncertain. The length of the CDR3 is 14 residues. Per the germline V gene, CDR1 is SGHKS and CDR2 is YYEKEE (reference sequence). V lost 1 base to trimming and J lost 5 bases, with 7 bases between them. CDR3 in DNA: TGTGCCAGCAGCTTGAACGGACATAATTCACCCCTCCACTTT. Its protein is CASSLNGHNSPLHF.

This clonotype was observed at least ten times. V and J are TRBV12-3 or TRBV12-4 and TRBJ2-6, with a tentative D call TRBD1 (5 bases). V dropped 5 bases and J dropped 5 bases, with 13 bases sitting between them. This CDR3 comprises 15 residues. The CDR3 spells CASSPERGRANVLTF. The CDR3 DNA reads as TGTGCCAGCAGTCCCGAAAGGGGCAGGGCCAACGTCCTGACTTTC.

This clonotype was observed at least ten times. The chain employs TRBV12-3 or TRBV12-4 and TRBJ2-5; 7 nucleotides agree with TRBD1. With V trimmed by 7 bases and J by 4 bases, 12 bases remained unmatched. The CDR3 totals 15 residues. Written as DNA, the CDR3 is TGTGCCAGCACCCGGATACAGGGGATCGGAGAGACCCAGTACTTC. Its protein is CASTRIQGIGETQYF.

This clonotype was counted many times. The chain is built from TRBV7-9 and TRBJ1-6; 10 bases line up with TRBD1. The CDR3 totals 16 residues. Trimming at V came to 6 bases and at J to 6 bases, leaving 8 bases not matched to a gene. Germline CDR1 and CDR2: SEHNR and FQNEAQ (reference sequence). This CDR3 is CASSFGTGVLNSPLHF. In DNA form, the CDR3 reads TGTGCCAGCAGTTTTGGGACAGGGGTCCTTAATTCACCCCTCCACTTT.

This clonotype was recorded at least ten times. The gene calls are TRBV3-1 and TRBJ2-7; TRBD2 agrees at 9 bases. V lost 4 bases and J lost 5; bases outside the gene matches: 6. The CDR3 runs 14 residues. The V gene's germline CDR1 is LGHDT and CDR2 YNNKEL (reference sequence). The CDR3 loop reads CASSPLAGSHEQYF. The CDR3 nucleotides are TGTGCCAGCAGCCCTCTAGCGGGAAGCCACGAGCAGTACTTC.

This clonotype has only a few counts. The genes are TRBV19 and TRBJ2-6; the D gene is possibly TRBD1 (6 bases). The CDR3 runs 15 residues. CDR1 and CDR2 (germline): LNHDA, SQIVND (reference sequence). V lost 8 bases and J lost 4, with 15 bases in between. The CDR3 nucleotides are TGTGCCAGTGGTTCGAACAGGGACGGGGCCAACGTCCTGACTTTC. This translates into CASGSNRDGANVLTF. Drawing the rest from reference TRBV19 and TRBJ2-6, the complete variable domain is DGGITQSPKYLFRKEGQNVTLSCEQNLNHDAMYWYRQDPGQGLRLIYYSQIVNDFQKGDIAEGYSVSREKKESFPLTVTSAQKNPTAFYLCASGSNRDGANVLTFGAGSRLTVL.

The CDR3 DNA is TGTGCCACCAGGGAGCTAGCCTATAATTCACCCCTCCACTTT. The encoded protein is CATRELAYNSPLHF. V is TRBV28 and J is TRBJ1-6; possibly TRBD1 for D (5 bases). The V end lost 10 bases, the J end lost 2 bases, and 12 bases lay between the germline ends. The CDR3 is 14 residues long. CDR1 is MDHEN and CDR2 is SYDVKM in the germline V gene. Looking up the rest from reference TRBV28 and TRBJ1-6 gives the full variable domain: DVKVTQSSRYLVKRTGEKVFLECVQDMDHENMFWYRQDPGLGLRLIYFSYDVKMKEKGDIPEGYSVSREKKERFSLILESASTNQTSMYLCATRELAYNSPLHFGNGTRLTVT.

There are many counts of this clonotype. V usage is TRBV28 and J usage is TRBJ2-7, with 8 bases lining up with TRBD2. This CDR3 region has 14 residues. V lost 5 bases and J lost 1; bases outside the gene matches: 4. Per germline, CDR1 MDHEN and CDR2 SYDVKM. The CDR3 is CASSQGGRSYEQYF. The CDR3 DNA sequence: TGTGCCAGCAGTCAGGGCGGGAGGTCCTACGAGCAGTACTTC.

This clonotype was counted only a few times. The chain couples TRBV3-1 to TRBJ2-3, with 13 bases lining up with TRBD2. Germline-derived CDR1 and CDR2 are LGHDT and YNNKEL (reference sequence). The CDR3 contains 21 residues. Trimming at V came to 2 bases and at J to 2 bases, leaving 16 bases not matched to a gene. CDR3: CASSQKVVFTGLAGVTDTQYF. As DNA, the CDR3 is TGTGCCAGCAGCCAAAAGGTGGTATTTACCGGACTAGCGGGAGTCACAGATACGCAGTATTTT.

The chain has TRBV28 and TRBJ1-5, with D unresolved. Looked up from germline, CDR1 is MDHEN and CDR2 is SYDVKM. The CDR3 is 16 residues long. V shed 8 bases and J shed 5 bases, with 22 bases lying between them. The CDR3 reads CASRVGGSVGHQPQHF. CDR3 DNA sequence: TGTGCCAGCCGTGTTGGCGGCAGCGTCGGGCATCAGCCCCAGCATTTT.

This clonotype was counted at least ten times. The chain is built from TRBV24-1 and TRBJ1-4; perhaps TRBD1 as D (6 bases). In germline, CDR1 is KGHDR, CDR2 SFDVKD. Trimming removed 1 base at V and 8 bases at J, with 7 bases between. CDR3 size: 13 residues. Here the CDR3 DNA reads TGTGCCACCAGTGATTTCAGGGGAGAAAAACTGTTTTTT. This codes for CATSDFRGEKLFF.

This clonotype was counted many times. The chain recombines TRBV20-1 with TRBJ1-4; tentatively, D is TRBD1 (6 bases). Germline V CDR1 and CDR2: DFQATT, SNEGSKA (reference sequence). Trimming took 0 bases from V and 8 from J, leaving 22 bases between them. The CDR3 loop spans 17 amino acids. CDR3 nucleotides: TGCAGTGCTAGAGAGGAACAGGGCGGAGAGTGGGGCGAAAAACTGTTTTTT. Translation gives CSAREEQGGEWGEKLFF.